Shown below are 18 T cell receptor beta chains from a single sample sequenced in a study of T cells in Graves' hyperthyroidism and ophthalmopathy. Amplification of TCR beta CDR3 regions used RNA as the template. In the first-round RT-PCR of the TCR CDR3, the HTBI primer set was used. TCRdb re-derived calls from the multiplex PCR reads in MiXCR, one entry per CDR3 protein. The sample has about 640,000 distinct CDR3 sequences; roughly 20% are singletons. Sequencing was performed on blood. Source of these receptors: a man aged 25-40 years with Graves' ophthalmopathy.

This clonotype was seen a few times. The CDR3 protein is CASSLRDTYNEKLFF. As DNA, the CDR3 is TGTGCCAGCAGCCTCCGGGACACTTATAATGAAAAACTGTTTTTT. The genes are TRBV11-2 and TRBJ1-4, with D maybe TRBD1 (6 bases). Germline lookup yields CDR1 SGHAT and CDR2 FQNNGV. This CDR3 is 15 amino acids long. The ends were cut back, 5 bases at V and 4 bases at J, with 14 bases in the middle.

There are a few counts of this clonotype. V usage is TRBV5-1 and J usage is TRBJ2-3; 7 positions agree with TRBD1. Germline V gene lookup returns CDR1 SGHRS and CDR2 YFSETQ. J lost 2 bases, V lost 7 bases, and 16 bases had no gene match. The CDR3 has 17 amino acids. The CDR3 DNA follows: TGCGCCAGCCGACTTCCCCCCGGGACAGACCACACAGATACGCAGTATTTT. This codes for CASRLPPGTDHTDTQYF. Full variable domain (outside the CDR3, taken from reference TRBV5-1 and TRBJ2-3): KAGVTQTPRYLIKTRGQQVTLSCSPISGHRSVSWYQQTPGQGLQFLFEYFSETQRNKGNFPGRFSGRQFSNSRSEMNVSTLELGDSALYLCASRLPPGTDHTDTQYFGPGTRLTVL.

The chain has TRBV7-9 and TRBJ2-2, with D uncertain. Trimming stripped 7 bases from V and 6 bases from J, with 6 bases between. The CDR3 sequence is 11 residues long. The germline V gene has CDR1 SEHNR and CDR2 FQNEAQ (reference sequence). In DNA, the CDR3 is TGTGCCAGCAACGCGGCCGGGGAGCTGTTTTTT. Its translation is CASNAAGELFF.

This clonotype was picked up a small number of times. The chain is built from TRBV3-1 and TRBJ1-1; tentatively, D is TRBD1 (5 bases). The CDR3 has 14 residues. Germline V gives CDR1 LGHDT, CDR2 YNNKEL (reference sequence). V lost 0 bases, J lost 6 bases, and 11 bases lay in between. CDR3: CASSQDGWGAEAFF. CDR3 in DNA: TGTGCCAGCAGCCAAGATGGATGGGGGGCTGAAGCTTTCTTT.

The CDR3 protein is CAWLPSYSYNEQFF. CDR3 bases: TGTGCCTGGCTGCCTAGTTACTCCTACAATGAGCAGTTCTTC. The V gene is TRBV30, the J gene TRBJ2-1; D unclear. Trimming took off 5 bases at V and 0 bases at J, with 11 bases between the two ends. The CDR3 totals 14 residues. Germline lookup yields CDR1 GTSNPN and CDR2 SVGIG (reference sequence).

This clonotype has a handful of counts. The chain joins TRBV18 to TRBJ2-7; TRBD2 agrees at 12 bases. The CDR3 has 16 residues. The V gene's germline CDR1 is KGHSH and CDR2 LQKENI. Trimming at V came to 5 bases and at J to 0 bases, leaving 5 bases not matched to a gene. CDR3 nucleotide sequence: TGTGCCAGCTCAACCGGACTAGCGGGATACTCCTACGAGCAGTACTTC. Its translation is CASSTGLAGYSYEQYF. Variable domain in full (rest from reference TRBV18 and TRBJ2-7): NAGVMQNPRHLVRRRGQEARLRCSPMKGHSHVYWYRQLPEEGLKFMVYLQKENIIDESGMPKERFSAEFPKEGPSILRIQQVVRGDSAAYFCASSTGLAGYSYEQYFGPGTRLTVT.

The chain recombines TRBV9 with TRBJ1-1; D gene ambiguous. Germline values: CDR1 SGDLS, CDR2 YYNGEE. Trimming cost V 0 bases and J 4 bases, with 7 bases left between them. The CDR3 contains 13 residues. In nucleotides, the CDR3 is TGTGCCAGCAGCGTAGTCGAGGGCACTGAAGCTTTCTTT. Translating gives CASSVVEGTEAFF.

This chain joins TRBV20-1 and TRBJ2-7; TRBD2 agrees at 9 bases. V dropped 1 base and J dropped 5; count of bases not matched to a gene: 6. This CDR3 has 14 residues. Germline V lookup: CDR1 DFQATT, CDR2 SNEGSKA (reference sequence). In DNA form, the CDR3 reads TGCAGTGCTAGAGGGCGGGAGGGGCTCCACGAGCAGTACTTC. Translated: CSARGREGLHEQYF.

J is TRBJ2-2 and V is TRBV2; 10 nucleotides line up with TRBD2. The CDR3 has 15 residues. V was pared by 9 bases and J by 5 bases, with 9 bases of the junction left unmatched. Germline-derived CDR1 and CDR2 are SNHLY and FYNNEI. CDR3: CASQSSGRSTGELFF. CDR3 nucleotide sequence: TGTGCCAGTCAATCTAGCGGGAGATCGACCGGGGAGCTGTTTTTT.

This chain's CDR3 is CASSVSYGYEQYF. The CDR3 region has the DNA TGTGCCAGCAGCGTCTCATACGGATACGAGCAGTACTTC. The chain uses TRBV9 and TRBJ2-7; the D is unclear. The germline V gene has CDR1 SGDLS and CDR2 YYNGEE. Trimming took off 2 bases at V and 4 bases at J, with 10 bases between the two ends. The CDR3 has 13 amino acids.

In its sample, this clonotype was seen a few times. The chain has TRBV20-1 and TRBJ1-2; D remains ambiguous. The V end was cut by 0 bases, the J end by 8 bases, with 13 bases between. The CDR3 covers 13 residues. Germline-derived CDR1 and CDR2 are DFQATT and SNEGSKA (reference sequence). Here the CDR3 reads CSAREPLIWGYTF. CDR3 bases: TGCAGTGCTAGAGAACCGTTGATCTGGGGCTACACCTTC.

This clonotype came up a few times. This chain links TRBV19 with TRBJ1-2; D not resolved. CDR1 and CDR2 from the germline V gene are LNHDA and SQIVND (reference sequence). The CDR3 contains 14 residues. Trimming left V 2 bases short and J 2 bases short, with 9 bases between. For the CDR3, the DNA is TGTGCCAGTAGTATACTCGCTAGAAACTATGGCTACACCTTC. Translated, it gives CASSILARNYGYTF.

To note about this clonotype: Germline and junction disagree at one end, which may indicate a read error. The chain carries TRBV28 and TRBJ2-1; the D gene is possibly TRBD2 (5 bases). The CDR3 has 12 amino acids. Per germline, CDR1 MDHEN and CDR2 SYDVKM. The CDR3 DNA reads as TGTGCCTGCAGCCTACCGGCGGGTGAGCAGTTCTTC. It encodes CACSLPAGEQFF.

The rearrangement uses TRBV7-9 and TRBJ1-3; possibly TRBD1 for D (6 bases). Trimming pared 6 bases from V and 0 bases from J, leaving 9 bases between. Germline V gene data show CDR1 as SEHNR and CDR2 as FQNEAQ (reference sequence). The CDR3 loop spans 14 amino acids. The CDR3 nucleotides read TGTGCCAGCAGACGGACAGACTCTGGAAACACCATATATTTT. Its translation: CASRRTDSGNTIYF.

The table lists this clonotype with a few counts. The chain couples TRBV3-1 to TRBJ2-7; the D gene is possibly TRBD2 (6 bases). Deletions cut 4 bases from V and 0 bases from J, with 10 bases between. The CDR3 covers 14 residues. The germline CDR1 and CDR2 sequences are LGHDT and YNNKEL (reference sequence). The DNA for the CDR3 is TGTGCCAGCAGCCCCTGGAGGGGCTCCTACGAGCAGTACTTC. Amino acids: CASSPWRGSYEQYF.

The V gene is TRBV20-1, the J gene TRBJ2-7; 11 bases line up with TRBD2. Germline values: CDR1 DFQATT, CDR2 SNEGSKA (reference sequence). Trimming at V came to 0 bases and at J to 3 bases, leaving 7 bases not matched to a gene. The CDR3 covers 16 residues. As DNA, the CDR3 is TGCAGTGCTAGAGATTCACTAGCGGGAGCATTCTACGAGCAGTACTTC. It yields the protein CSARDSLAGAFYEQYF.

The CDR3 region is CASSLSSGVGQFF. The CDR3 DNA is TGTGCCAGCAGCCTCAGTTCGGGGGTGGGGCAGTTCTTC. V gene TRBV7-2 combines with J gene TRBJ2-1; a possible D gene is TRBD2 (6 bases). Germline V gene data show CDR1 as SGHTA and CDR2 as FQGNSA. CDR3 length: 13 amino acids. The V and J ends lost 5 bases and 12 bases respectively, with 17 bases between them.

V and J are TRBV12-5 and TRBJ1-5, with 7 bases fitting TRBD1. The CDR3 spans 18 residues. The V and J ends lost 3 bases and 0 bases, in that order; junction bases with no gene match: 11. Germline loops: CDR1 LGHNT, CDR2 FRNRAP. CDR3 coding DNA: TGTGCTAGTGGTTTTTTCTCGGGACAGCGATATAGCAATCAGCCCCAGCATTTT. It codes for CASGFFSGQRYSNQPQHF.